A single T cell receptor (beta chain) is shown here with its context. Its antigen remains unidentified. This CDR3 has 13 amino acids. Germline V lookup: CDR1 MNHEY, CDR2 SVGAGI. Trimming pared 8 bases from V and 2 bases from J, leaving 12 bases between. The record originates from a study of cytomegalovirus exposure and HLA in healthy donors. General study points: Clonal expansion was found to be greater in HLA-associated TCR beta chains than in equally common others in a later analysis. Across donors, presence/absence analyses took sequencing depth to be roughly uniform. Accurate predictions that matched the HLA-A and HLA-B alleles of most subjects were reportedly made from TCR beta sequences. Among TCR beta chains, those listed as cytomegalovirus-associated numbered over 150.

Primers for the PCR totalled 60 Vbeta and 13 Jbeta. Assay: immunoSEQ multiplex PCR; the TCRdb copy retains only in-frame clones and omits some. The sample lists around 200,000 clones, almost 80% occurring once. The specimen was PBMCs. The receptor was derived from a man between 18 and 35 years old in good health and CMV-seronegative. The V and J genes are TRBV6-5 and TRBJ1-1; the D gene is possibly TRBD1 (5 bases). The CDR3 nucleotides read TGTGCCAGCCGGTCAGGGACTAACACTGAAGCTTTCTTT. This sequence encodes CASRSGTNTEAFF.